This T cell receptor (beta chain) emerged from a study of blood T cell repertoires in COVID-19. Germline V gene lookup returns CDR1 SGHNT and CDR2 YYREEE (reference sequence). CDR3 size: 12 residues. V dropped 10 bases and J dropped 6; count of bases not matched to a gene: 9. Under the authors' procedure: Researchers report that nucleated cell counts were estimated from reference gene primer amplification. TCRdb keeps only in-frame clones here, not all; method: immunoSEQ multiplex PCR. V and J calls and clone size are those listed in that table; D and trimming were worked out from the DNA. Counted here are 160,000 or so clones, 90% occurring once; the ten biggest clones make up about 18%.

This sequence originates from a man between 60 and 75 years old with active or convalescent COVID-19. Sequences were obtained from peripheral blood. The chain has TRBV5-4 and TRBJ2-7; TRBD2 matches 8 bases. This CDR3 reads CASRGEGPEQYF. In nucleotides, the CDR3 is TGTGCCTCGCGGGGGGAGGGCCCCGAGCAGTACTTC.